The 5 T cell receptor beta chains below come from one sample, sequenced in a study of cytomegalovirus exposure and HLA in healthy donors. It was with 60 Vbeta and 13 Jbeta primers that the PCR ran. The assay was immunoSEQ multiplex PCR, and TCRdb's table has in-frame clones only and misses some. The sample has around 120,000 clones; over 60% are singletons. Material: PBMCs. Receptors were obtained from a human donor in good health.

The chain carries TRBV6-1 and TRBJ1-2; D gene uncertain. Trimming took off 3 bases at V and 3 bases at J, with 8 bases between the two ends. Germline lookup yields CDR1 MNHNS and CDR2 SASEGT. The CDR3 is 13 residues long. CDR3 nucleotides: TGTGCCAGCAGTGATGGCGGGTACTATGGCTACACCTTC. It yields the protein CASSDGGYYGYTF.

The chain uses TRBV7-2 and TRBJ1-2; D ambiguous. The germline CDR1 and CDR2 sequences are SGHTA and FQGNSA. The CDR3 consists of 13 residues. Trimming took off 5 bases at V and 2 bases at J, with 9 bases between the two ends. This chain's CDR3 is CASSTRGNYGYTF. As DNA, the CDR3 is TGTGCCAGCAGCACCAGAGGAAACTATGGCTACACCTTC.

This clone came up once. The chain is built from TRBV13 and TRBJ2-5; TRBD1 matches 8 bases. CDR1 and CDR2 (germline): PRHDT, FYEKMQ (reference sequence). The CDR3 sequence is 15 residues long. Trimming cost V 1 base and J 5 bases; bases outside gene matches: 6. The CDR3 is CASSLVWRTGETQYF. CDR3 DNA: TGTGCCAGCAGCTTAGTTTGGCGGACAGGGGAGACCCAGTACTTC.

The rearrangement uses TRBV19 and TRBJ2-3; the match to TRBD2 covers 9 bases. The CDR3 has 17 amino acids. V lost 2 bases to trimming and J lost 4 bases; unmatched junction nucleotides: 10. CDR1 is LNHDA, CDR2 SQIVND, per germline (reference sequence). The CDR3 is CASSIPHRAGGADTQYF. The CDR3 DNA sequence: TGTGCCAGTAGTATACCCCACCGAGCGGGGGGTGCAGATACGCAGTATTTT.

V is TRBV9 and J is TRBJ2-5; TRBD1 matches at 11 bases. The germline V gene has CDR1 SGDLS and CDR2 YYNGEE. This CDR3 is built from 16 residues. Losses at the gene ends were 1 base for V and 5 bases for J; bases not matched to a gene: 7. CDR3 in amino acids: CASSVSRTGGEETQYF. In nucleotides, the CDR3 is TGTGCCAGCAGCGTATCAAGGACAGGGGGCGAGGAGACCCAGTACTTC.